This TCR beta chain is from a study of blood T cells in healthy people across ages. Study results and caveats: One million T cells yielded diversity estimates that were considered underestimates.

The CDR3 has 16 residues. The V gene lost 3 bases and the J gene lost 1 base, with 12 bases spanning the gap. This clonotype was seen a handful of times. Its antigen is as yet unknown. It was with a sample-barcoded 5' primer and a J-beta primer mix that a second PCR of roughly 7 to 12 cycles was run. From the 5' RACE reads, TCRdb called clonotypes with MiXCR, one entry per CDR3 protein. Of more than 650,000 distinct CDR3 sequences in the sample, 22% are singletons; the top ten hold around 22%. The origin of this receptor is a man aged 65-85 years in good health. The sample was blood. The chain is built from TRBV12-3 or TRBV12-4 and TRBJ2-2, with TRBD2 as a possible D gene (5 bases). In DNA, the CDR3 is TGTGCCAGCAGTTTGGGCGGGCCCGGGAACACCGGGGAGCTGTTTTTT. It yields the protein CASSLGGPGNTGELFF.